One sample yielded the 3 T cell receptor beta chains listed below, sequenced in a study of cytomegalovirus exposure and HLA in healthy donors. Use of 60 Vbeta and 13 Jbeta primers characterized the PCR. Method: immunoSEQ multiplex PCR; TCRdb's copy keeps in-frame clones and lacks some. This sample's table has about 140,000 clones. The sample taken for sequencing was PBMCs. The receptor source for this set is a man in his forties or fifties in good health and CMV-seronegative.

V and J are TRBV29-1 and TRBJ1-2; TRBD1 is a possible D gene (6 bases). Trimming took 1 base from V and 6 from J, leaving 15 bases between them. CDR1 and CDR2 (germline): SQVTM, ANQGSEA. This CDR3 has 14 residues. The CDR3 spells CSVEVWGGLNGYTF. DNA for the CDR3: TGCAGCGTTGAAGTGTGGGGGGGGCTGAATGGCTACACCTTC.

This chain links TRBV5-6 with TRBJ2-2; TRBD2 agrees at 8 bases. The CDR3 is made up of 13 amino acids. Unmatched junction bases numbered 8, after V lost 10 bases and J lost 6 bases. Germline V gene lookup returns CDR1 SGHDT and CDR2 YYEEEE. CDR3 region: CASGSGRAGELFF. CDR3 bases: TGTGCCTCGGGCTCCGGGAGGGCCGGGGAGCTGTTTTTT.

The rearrangement links TRBV7-8 to TRBJ1-1, with D unclear. The ends were cut back, 5 bases at V and 3 bases at J, with 7 bases in the middle. In germline, CDR1 is SGHVS, CDR2 FQNEAQ. The CDR3 length is 12 residues. The CDR3 DNA sequence: TGTGCCAGCAGCCCCTCCTACACTGAAGCTTTCTTT. It codes for CASSPSYTEAFF.